This T cell receptor beta chain was sequenced for a study of T-cell memory formation after mild COVID-19. From the 5' RACE reads, TCRdb called clonotypes with MiXCR, one entry per CDR3 protein. The repertoire holds about 150,000 distinct CDR3 sequences, with 19% as singletons. There are a few counts of this clonotype. Its antigen is as yet unknown. Study-wide findings and caveats: Some clones that responded were present in memory (sampled pre-infection), which suggests cross-reactive memory joined.

Germline CDR1 is SGDLS and CDR2 is YYNGEE. V was trimmed by 0 bases and J by 1 base, leaving 14 bases between them. The CDR3 has 16 amino acids. V is TRBV9 and J is TRBJ2-7; possibly TRBD1 or TRBD2 for D (5 bases each). The material sequenced was PBMCs or a T cell subset sorted from them (not recorded which). The receptor was isolated from an adult woman who had mild COVID-19 (a few samples of this study predate the infection). Cell type and time point are not known. The CDR3 sequence: CASSVAGTSFSYEQYF. The CDR3 region has the DNA TGTGCCAGCAGCGTAGCTGGGACCTCTTTTTCCTACGAGCAGTACTTC. Supplemented by reference TRBV9 and TRBJ2-7, the full variable domain reads DSGVTQTPKHLITATGQRVTLRCSPRSGDLSVYWYQQSLDQGLQFLIQYYNGEERAKGNILERFSAQQFPDLHSELNLSSLELGDSALYFCASSVAGTSFSYEQYFGPGTRLTVT.